This TCR beta chain appears in the sequencing data of a study of response to subunit inactivated influenza vaccine. Notes on the study in general: Only a handful of new T cells, the authors suggested, are recruited with each seasonal influenza vaccination.

J gave up 0 bases and V 3 bases, and 5 bases lay outside the gene matches. Per germline, CDR1 DFQATT and CDR2 SNEGSKA (reference sequence). The CDR3 sequence is 14 residues long. Via MiXCR, TCRdb re-called the RT-PCR reads, giving one row per CDR3 protein. The profile shows 600,000 to 850,000 distinct CDR3 sequences, about 14% of them singletons. Concerning this clonotype: Its cognate antigen is unknown.

The receptor was isolated from a man aged 45 to 65 who received an inactivated influenza vaccine. The genes are TRBV20-1 and TRBJ2-7; 7 bases align to TRBD1. Specimen: PBMCs from blood, collected roughly 2 weeks before vaccination. The CDR3 loop is CSASQRQGSYEQYF. CDR3 DNA sequence: TGCAGTGCTAGTCAAAGACAGGGCTCCTACGAGCAGTACTTC.